These 30 T cell receptor beta chains were sequenced from one sample in a study of T cell repertoires in cytomegalovirus infection. Via MiXCR, TCRdb re-called the reads, giving one row per CDR3 protein. The sample holds roughly 280,000 distinct CDR3 sequences, less than 9.5% seen once. Sequenced sample: PBMCs. The receptors here all came from a human donor in good health (CMV status not recorded). Some clones in this sample may be carry-over from other donors' samples.

This clonotype has at least ten counts. The chain uses TRBV11-2 and TRBJ1-1; weak D call: TRBD1 (6 bases). CDR3 size: 17 residues. Germline CDR1 is SGHAT and CDR2 is FQNNGV. V was cut by 3 bases and J by 1 base, with 18 bases left in between. The CDR3 sequence: CASSFGGLAGWNTEAFF. Here the CDR3 DNA reads TGTGCCAGCAGCTTCGGGGGCCTGGCAGGGTGGAACACTGAAGCTTTCTTT.

There are many counts of this clonotype. The rearrangement uses TRBV7-4 and TRBJ1-2; TRBD1 is a possible D gene (5 bases). Deletions cut 5 bases from V and 5 bases from J, with 15 bases between. The CDR3 is 14 amino acids. CDR1 SGHVT and CDR2 SQSDAQ come from the germline V gene. This CDR3 is CASSLGQGRYGYTF. The CDR3 DNA reads TGTGCCAGCAGCCTCGGACAAGGGAGATATGGCTACACCTTC.

In this sample, this clonotype turned up many times. The chain combines TRBV6-9 with TRBJ2-7, with 11 bases identical to TRBD2. The CDR3 consists of 14 residues. Germline V gives CDR1 MNHGY, CDR2 SVAAGI. Trimming took 6 bases from V and 3 from J; bases not matched to a gene: 4. CDR3 coding DNA: TGTGCCAGCAGCCCCGGGACTAGCGGCTACGAGCAGTACGTC. Protein: CASSPGTSGYEQYV.

This clonotype was observed at least ten times. The DNA of the CDR3 is TGCAGTGCTAGAGACCCAACAGGGCCTGGGGACGAGCAGTACTTC. Translated, it gives CSARDPTGPGDEQYF. The chain recombines TRBV20-1 with TRBJ2-7; D is perhaps TRBD1 (6 bases). CDR3 size: 15 residues. Germline assignment: CDR1 DFQATT and CDR2 SNEGSKA (reference sequence). Trimming pared 0 bases from V and 5 bases from J, leaving 17 bases between.

This clonotype was counted ten times or more. The V and J genes are TRBV12-3 or TRBV12-4 and TRBJ2-3; possibly TRBD1 for D (5 bases). This CDR3 region has 16 residues. V lost 2 bases to trimming and J lost 0 bases, with 12 bases between them. The CDR3 DNA follows: TGTGCCAGCAGTTTACGTAGGGGCTACAGCACAGATACGCAGTATTTT. Protein sequence: CASSLRRGYSTDTQYF.

This clonotype appeared many times. The J gene is TRBJ2-1, the V gene TRBV19; no reliable D call. Germline-derived CDR1 and CDR2 are LNHDA and SQIVND (reference sequence). CDR3 length equals 12 residues. Trimming removed 4 bases from V and 8 bases from J, with 9 bases in between. CDR3 sequence (DNA): TGTGCCAGTAGTAGTATCAAGTATGAGCAGTTCTTC. Translation gives CASSSIKYEQFF.

This clonotype was seen a handful of times. The chain employs TRBV4-2 and TRBJ2-7; no reliable D call. This CDR3 has 17 residues. Per the germline V gene, CDR1 is LGHNA and CDR2 is YNFKEQ. V shed 1 base and J shed 2 bases, with 18 bases lying between them. The CDR3 DNA reads as TGTGCCAGCAGCCAAGGTACTGTGTCTGCGCCGACCTACGAGCAGTACTTC. It is translated as CASSQGTVSAPTYEQYF.

This clonotype was recorded at least ten times. The chain is built from TRBV20-1 and TRBJ1-1; D unclear. Deletions cut 3 bases from V and 0 bases from J, with 8 bases between. Per the germline V gene, CDR1 is DFQATT and CDR2 is SNEGSKA (reference sequence). The CDR3 length is 13 residues. CDR3 nucleotide sequence: TGCAGTGCTAGTTACATCTTGAACACTGAAGCTTTCTTT. Residues: CSASYILNTEAFF.

This clonotype has only one observation. The chain recombines TRBV18 with TRBJ1-1; D gene ambiguous. Germline assignment: CDR1 KGHSH and CDR2 LQKENI. The V end lost 6 bases, the J end lost 10 bases, and 18 bases lay between the germline ends. This CDR3 has 13 amino acids. CDR3 coding DNA: TGTGCCAGCTCGGGCCCGCCCTCTCCCGGAGCTTTCTTT. It codes for CASSGPPSPGAFF. Full variable domain (outside the CDR3, taken from reference TRBV18 and TRBJ1-1): NAGVMQNPRHLVRRRGQEARLRCSPMKGHSHVYWYRQLPEEGLKFMVYLQKENIIDESGMPKERFSAEFPKEGPSILRIQQVVRGDSAAYFCASSGPPSPGAFFGQGTRLTVV.

The rearrangement uses TRBV7-2 and TRBJ1-1, with 7 bases aligning to TRBD1. Germline V gives CDR1 SGHTA, CDR2 FQGNSA. CDR3 length: 13 residues. The junction had 8 bases not matched to a gene; V was cut back by 5 bases and J by 8 bases. CDR3 DNA sequence: TGTGCCAGCAGCCGAAGGAGGACAGGAGAAGCTTTCTTT. Its translation is CASSRRRTGEAFF.

This clonotype came up a few times. The rearrangement links TRBV9 to TRBJ2-1; TRBD1 matches at 7 bases. The CDR3 is 13 amino acids. Per the germline V gene, CDR1 is SGDLS and CDR2 is YYNGEE. V lost 7 bases to trimming and J lost 10 bases; unmatched junction nucleotides: 11. CDR3 sequence reads: CASSRQGRKEQFF. For the CDR3, the DNA is TGTGCCAGCTCCCGACAGGGCAGGAAGGAGCAGTTCTTC.

This clonotype showed up just a few times. The J gene is TRBJ1-1, the V gene TRBV9; D is perhaps TRBD1 (5 bases). V was pared by 1 base and J by 4 bases, with 14 bases between. Germline loops: CDR1 SGDLS, CDR2 YYNGEE. The CDR3 spans 15 residues. Here the CDR3 reads CASSVQAAGGTEAFF. The CDR3 DNA follows: TGTGCCAGCAGCGTACAGGCTGCGGGGGGCACTGAAGCTTTCTTT.

This clonotype has only a few counts. The chain has TRBV5-5 and TRBJ2-2, with D unclear. The CDR3 is 15 amino acids. The germline V gene encodes CDR1 SGHKS and CDR2 YYEKEE (reference sequence). Trimming stripped 0 bases from V and 1 base from J, with 7 bases between. CDR3 amino acids: CASSLEARNTGELFF. DNA of the CDR3: TGTGCCAGCAGCTTGGAGGCCAGGAACACCGGGGAGCTGTTTTTT.

This clonotype was recorded many times. J is TRBJ1-1 and V is TRBV11-3, with 9 bases fitting TRBD1. This CDR3 comprises 15 residues. Germline V gene lookup returns CDR1 SGHNT and CDR2 YENEEA. The V segment lost 5 bases and the J segment 1 base; nucleotides outside the gene matches: 5. The CDR3 coding sequence is TGTGCCAGCAGCGGCCGGGACAGGGCGAACACTGAAGCTTTCTTT. Its protein product is CASSGRDRANTEAFF.

A remark on this clonotype: Given the absence of the conserved phenylalanine or tryptophan at the CDR3 end, a read error is likely. The limits of the CDR3 on the DNA are not certain, so only TCRdb's listed CDR3 is given. The V call is TRBV7-6, the J call TRBJ2-4; TRBD1, the table's D call, lacks a check against the DNA. Looked up from germline, CDR1 is SGHVS and CDR2 is FNYEAQ. The CDR3 sequence runs 8 residues, both termini included. The CDR3 is CASSQGSG.

This clonotype was seen ten or more times. The chain has TRBV7-2 and TRBJ2-7; maybe TRBD1 (6 bases). This CDR3 is 15 amino acids long. With 1 base removed from V and 0 bases from J, the gap between germline ends came to 10 bases. Germline CDR1 is SGHTA and CDR2 is FQGNSA. Here the CDR3 reads CASSLVQGSSYEQYF. The CDR3 nucleotides are TGTGCCAGCAGCTTAGTTCAGGGGTCCTCCTACGAGCAGTACTTC.

This clonotype was detected ten times or more. The V gene is TRBV28, the J gene TRBJ1-5; 8 bases match TRBD1. Germline V gives CDR1 MDHEN, CDR2 SYDVKM. The CDR3 is 15 residues long. Trimming removed 3 bases from V and 3 bases from J; junction bases left unmatched: 4. In DNA, the CDR3 is TGTGCCAGCAGTTTGCAGGACAGGGACAATCAGCCCCAGCATTTT. Its translation: CASSLQDRDNQPQHF.

This clonotype was seen more than once but under ten times. This chain uses TRBV5-6 with TRBJ1-6; the D gene is possibly TRBD1 (6 bases). Looked up from germline, CDR1 is SGHDT and CDR2 is YYEEEE. Trimming cost V 3 bases and J 11 bases, with 18 bases left between them. The CDR3 has 15 amino acids. CDR3 bases: TGTGCCAGCAGCTCTGCCGGGGGCAACGTAGCACCCCTCCACTTT. Translating it yields CASSSAGGNVAPLHF.

This clonotype was seen many times. V is TRBV7-2 and J is TRBJ1-6; D is unresolved. V lost 3 bases to trimming and J lost 15 bases, with 18 bases between them. CDR3 length: 14 amino acids. Germline V lookup: CDR1 SGHTA, CDR2 FQGNSA. Written as DNA, the CDR3 is TGTGCCAGCAGCTTGGCTCAACCCGGGAGGTACCTCCACTTT. Translated, it gives CASSLAQPGRYLHF.

This clonotype was seen repeatedly, ten times or more. The chain has TRBV11-3 and TRBJ2-3, with TRBD1 identical over 10 bases. V was pared by 4 bases and J by 4 bases, with 5 bases of the junction left unmatched. Germline-derived CDR1 and CDR2 are SGHNT and YENEEA. The CDR3 has 15 amino acids. CDR3 loop: CASSSGQGRADTQYF. CDR3 DNA: TGTGCCAGCAGCTCGGGACAGGGGAGGGCAGATACGCAGTATTTT.

This clonotype came up many times. V gene TRBV28 combines with J gene TRBJ1-2; possible D gene TRBD1, 5 bases. Germline V CDR1 and CDR2: MDHEN, SYDVKM. The CDR3 length is 15 residues. Trimming took off 4 bases at V and 5 bases at J, with 17 bases between the two ends. The CDR3 DNA is TGTGCCAGCAGTTCGGCAGGACCCGAGGGGTATGGCTACACCTTC. Translation: CASSSAGPEGYGYTF.

The chain joins TRBV11-2 to TRBJ1-2; D unresolved. This CDR3 has 13 residues. V was cut by 4 bases and J by 1 base, with 7 bases left in between. The germline gives CDR1 SGHAT, CDR2 FQNNGV. This CDR3 is CASSSTNNYGYTF. As DNA, the CDR3 is TGTGCCAGCAGCTCGACAAATAACTATGGCTACACCTTC.

This clonotype was detected a few times. The chain employs TRBV12-3 or TRBV12-4 and TRBJ1-1; D not certain. The CDR3 has 13 residues. V shed 3 bases and J shed 4 bases, with 9 bases lying between them. The CDR3, as DNA: TGTGCCAGCAGTTTTCGATCTAGCACTGAAGCTTTCTTT. The encoded protein is CASSFRSSTEAFF.

This clonotype was detected many times. The chain joins TRBV4-3 to TRBJ2-1, with 11 bases that match TRBD2. CDR1 and CDR2 from the germline V gene are LGHNA and YSLEER. The CDR3 runs 17 residues. Unmatched junction bases numbered 5, after V lost 0 bases and J lost 4 bases. The CDR3 protein is CASSQDLAGGWYNEQFF. The CDR3 region has the DNA TGCGCCAGCAGCCAAGACCTAGCGGGGGGATGGTACAATGAGCAGTTCTTC.

This clonotype has ten or more counts. This sequence joins TRBV7-2 and TRBJ2-7; D may be TRBD2 (5 bases). The V and J ends lost 1 base and 6 bases respectively, with 13 bases between them. The CDR3 runs 14 residues. The germline CDR1 and CDR2 sequences are SGHTA and FQGNSA. The CDR3 loop is CASSLGGWTGEQYF. For the CDR3, the DNA is TGTGCCAGCAGCTTAGGAGGGTGGACGGGCGAGCAGTACTTC.

This clonotype was counted at least ten times. This sequence joins TRBV5-6 and TRBJ2-1, with TRBD2 matching over 7 bases. V was pared by 5 bases and J by 2 bases, with 4 bases of the junction left unmatched. The CDR3 has 14 residues. Germline V CDR1 and CDR2: SGHDT, YYEEEE. This chain's CDR3 is CASSRLAAYNEQFF. The CDR3, as DNA: TGTGCCAGCAGTAGGCTAGCGGCCTACAATGAGCAGTTCTTC. Full variable domain (remainder filled in from reference TRBV5-6 and TRBJ2-1): DAGVTQSPTHLIKTRGQQVTLRCSPKSGHDTVSWYQQALGQGPQFIFQYYEEEERQRGNFPDRFSGHQFPNYSSELNVNALLLGDSALYLCASSRLAAYNEQFFGPGTRLTVL.

At least ten counts were recorded for this clonotype. The V call is TRBV5-4, the J call TRBJ2-5; TRBD2 is a possible D gene (5 bases). This CDR3 has 15 residues. Germline CDR1 and CDR2: SGHNT and YYREEE (reference sequence). V was shortened by 3 bases and J by 3 bases, with 15 bases between the two germline ends. CDR3 region: CASSSKAVLKETQYF. For the CDR3, the DNA is TGTGCCAGCAGCTCAAAAGCGGTACTTAAAGAGACCCAGTACTTC.

J is TRBJ2-1 and V is TRBV5-1; a possible D gene is TRBD2 (6 bases). Trimming stripped 0 bases from V and 0 bases from J, with 13 bases between. The germline V gene has CDR1 SGHRS and CDR2 YFSETQ. The CDR3 is made up of 17 amino acids. CDR3 loop: CASSLGLVASSYNEQFF. As DNA, the CDR3 is TGCGCCAGCAGCTTGGGACTAGTCGCTAGCTCCTACAATGAGCAGTTCTTC.

The gene calls are TRBV7-3 and TRBJ2-2; D ambiguous. V was shortened by 5 bases and J by 6 bases, with 13 bases between the two germline ends. This CDR3 comprises 14 residues. The germline V gene has CDR1 SGHTA and CDR2 FQGTGA. This CDR3 is CASSPTRFAGELFF. The CDR3 coding sequence is TGTGCCAGCAGCCCGACCAGGTTTGCCGGGGAGCTGTTTTTT. Together with reference TRBV7-3 and TRBJ2-2, the CDR3 gives the full variable domain: GAGVSQTPSNKVTEKGKYVELRCDPISGHTALYWYRQSLGQGPEFLIYFQGTGAADDSGLPNDRFFAVRPEGSVSTLKIQRTERGDSAVYLCASSPTRFAGELFFGEGSRLTVL.

With regard to this clonotype: A much larger clone differs from this one at a single base, so this may be a read error. The rearrangement uses TRBV12-3 or TRBV12-4 and TRBJ2-1; 13 bases match TRBD2. The CDR3 extends over 16 amino acids. The CDR3 region is CASGLGRLAGGFEQFF. The CDR3 DNA sequence: TGTGCCAGCGGTTTAGGGAGACTAGCGGGAGGTTTTGAGCAGTTCTTC.